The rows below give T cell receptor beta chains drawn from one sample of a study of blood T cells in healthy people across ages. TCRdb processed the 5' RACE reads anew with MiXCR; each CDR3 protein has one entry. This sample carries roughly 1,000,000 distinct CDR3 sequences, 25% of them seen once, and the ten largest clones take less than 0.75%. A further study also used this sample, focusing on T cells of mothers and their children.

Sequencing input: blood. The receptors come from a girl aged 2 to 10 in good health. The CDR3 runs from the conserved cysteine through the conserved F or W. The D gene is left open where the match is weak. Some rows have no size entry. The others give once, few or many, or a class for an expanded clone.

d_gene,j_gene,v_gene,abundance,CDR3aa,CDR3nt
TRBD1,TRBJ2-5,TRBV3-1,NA,CASSQVQGVWETQYF,TGTGCCAGCAGCCAAGTACAGGGGGTATGGGAGACCCAGTACTTC
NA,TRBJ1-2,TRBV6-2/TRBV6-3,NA,CASIDRTALRGYGYTF,TGTGCCAGCATCGACCGGACAGCCCTACGAGGCTATGGCTACACCTTC
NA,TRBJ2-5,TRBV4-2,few,CASSQVSDPETQYF,TGTGCCAGCAGCCAAGTGAGTGACCCAGAGACCCAGTACTTC
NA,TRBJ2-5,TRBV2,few,CASNGRGGGETQYF,TGTGCCAGCAACGGCCGTGGGGGTGGGGAGACCCAGTACTTC
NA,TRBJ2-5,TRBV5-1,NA,CASMGRRDGETQYF,TGCGCCAGCATGGGTCGAAGGGATGGAGAGACCCAGTACTTC
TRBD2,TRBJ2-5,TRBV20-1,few,CSASVSGGRETQYF,TGCAGTGCTAGCGTTAGCGGGGGAAGAGAGACCCAGTACTTC
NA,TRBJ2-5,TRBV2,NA,CASSVRHNEETQYF,TGTGCCAGCAGTGTCCGACATAACGAAGAGACCCAGTACTTC
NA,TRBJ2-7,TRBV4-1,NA,CATGKPFSDEQYF,TGCGCCACCGGGAAGCCCTTTTCAGACGAGCAGTACTTC
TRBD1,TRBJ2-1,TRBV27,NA,CASSPGQSSYNEQFF,TGTGCCAGCAGTCCGGGACAGAGCTCCTACAATGAGCAGTTCTTC
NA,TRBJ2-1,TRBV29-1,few,CSVDGGGGSYNEQFF,TGCAGCGTTGACGGGGGTGGTGGCTCCTACAATGAGCAGTTCTTC
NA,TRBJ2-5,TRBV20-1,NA,CSARDYPFQETQYF,TGCAGTGCTAGAGACTACCCGTTCCAAGAGACCCAGTACTTC
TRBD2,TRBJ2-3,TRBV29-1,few,CSVPSGNTDTQYF,TGCAGCGTACCTAGCGGGAACACAGATACGCAGTATTTT
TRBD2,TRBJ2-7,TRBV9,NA,CASAGGSDEQYF,TGTGCCTCCGCGGGGGGCTCGGACGAGCAGTACTTC
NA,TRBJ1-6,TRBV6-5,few,CASRHTGFDDSPLHF,TGTGCCAGCAGGCACACAGGGTTTGACGACTCACCCCTCCACTTT
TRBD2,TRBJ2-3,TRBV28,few,CASKGLAGALVDTQYF,TGTGCCAGTAAAGGTCTAGCGGGGGCCCTGGTAGATACGCAGTATTTT
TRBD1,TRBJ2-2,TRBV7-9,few,CASSLARWQGATGELFF,TGTGCCAGCAGCTTAGCTCGCTGGCAGGGGGCGACCGGGGAGCTGTTTTTT
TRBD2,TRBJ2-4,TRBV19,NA,CASSIGRGGADIQYF,TGTGCCAGTAGTATAGGGCGGGGGGGCGCGGACATTCAGTACTTC
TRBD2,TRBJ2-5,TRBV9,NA,CASSVEEGNGGAGVEETQYF,TGTGCCAGCAGCGTAGAAGAGGGGAACGGGGGGGCCGGAGTGGAAGAGACCCAGTACTTC
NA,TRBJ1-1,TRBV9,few,CASSVTGTTEAFF,TGTGCCAGCAGCGTAACAGGTACCACTGAAGCTTTCTTT
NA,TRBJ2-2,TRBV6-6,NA,CVSSYSKAGELFF,TGTGTCAGCAGTTACTCGAAGGCCGGGGAGCTGTTTTTT
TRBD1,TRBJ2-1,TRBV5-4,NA,CASSPTGTGSDEQFF,TGTGCCAGCAGCCCCACCGGGACAGGGTCCGATGAGCAGTTCTTC
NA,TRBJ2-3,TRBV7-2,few,CASSLGSRATWKDTQYF,TGTGCCAGCAGCTTAGGGAGTAGGGCAACCTGGAAAGATACGCAGTATTTT
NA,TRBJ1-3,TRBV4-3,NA,CASSQDSQARSGNTIYF,TGCGCCAGCAGCCAAGATTCCCAGGCTCGCTCTGGAAACACCATATATTTT
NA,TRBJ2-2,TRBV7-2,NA,CASSLARLVRGELFF,TGTGCCAGCAGCTTAGCGCGGCTAGTGAGAGGGGAGCTGTTTTTT
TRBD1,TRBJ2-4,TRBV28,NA,CASSLPDRAKNIQYF,TGTGCCAGCAGCCTACCCGACAGGGCAAAAAACATTCAGTACTTC
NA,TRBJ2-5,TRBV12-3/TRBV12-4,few,CASSQESETQYF,TGTGCCAGCAGCCAAGAAAGCGAGACCCAGTACTTC
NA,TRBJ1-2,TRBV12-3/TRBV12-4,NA,CASSSWGYPYGYTF,TGTGCCAGCAGTTCATGGGGCTATCCCTATGGCTACACCTTC
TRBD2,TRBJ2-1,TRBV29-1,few,CSARTSGGNEQFF,TGCAGCGCCAGGACTAGCGGGGGCAATGAGCAGTTCTTC
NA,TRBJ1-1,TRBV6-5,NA,CASSYFGGFTEAFF,TGTGCCAGCAGTTACTTCGGGGGGTTCACTGAAGCTTTCTTT
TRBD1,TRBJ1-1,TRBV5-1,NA,CASSPGQGLNTEAFF,TGCGCCAGCAGCCCGGGACAGGGTTTGAACACTGAAGCTTTCTTT
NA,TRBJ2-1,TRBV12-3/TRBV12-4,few,CASSLAGTGVEEQFF,TGTGCCAGCAGTTTAGCAGGGACGGGAGTAGAGGAGCAGTTCTTC
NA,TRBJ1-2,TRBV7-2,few,CASSSPRGWDTTNYGYTF,TGTGCCAGCAGCTCTCCTCGAGGTTGGGACACCACTAACTATGGCTACACCTTC
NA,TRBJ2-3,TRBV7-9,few,CASSTSTTQYF,TGTGCCAGCAGCACTAGTACTACGCAGTATTTT
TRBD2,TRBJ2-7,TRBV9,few,CASSVRASGRNYEQYF,TGTGCCAGCAGCGTAAGGGCTAGCGGGCGGAACTACGAGCAGTACTTC
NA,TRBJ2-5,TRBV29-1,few,CSGGDFQETQYF,TGCAGCGGCGGGGACTTCCAAGAGACCCAGTACTTC
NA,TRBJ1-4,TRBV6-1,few,CASSDTGIATNEKLFF,TGTGCCAGCAGTGATACAGGGATAGCAACTAATGAAAAACTGTTTTTT
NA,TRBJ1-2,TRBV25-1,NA,CASSEFWVLGQEGYTF,TGTGCCAGCAGTGAATTCTGGGTTTTGGGGCAGGAGGGCTACACCTTC
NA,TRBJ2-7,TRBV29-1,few,CGGQVSYEQYF,TGCGGCGGGCAGGTCTCCTACGAGCAGTACTTC
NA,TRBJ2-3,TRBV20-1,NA,CSAVLGSSTDTQYF,TGCAGTGCCGTACTAGGGTCTAGCACAGATACGCAGTATTTT
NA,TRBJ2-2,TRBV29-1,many,CSVDAGLTTGELFF,TGCAGCGTTGATGCTGGACTTACCACCGGGGAGCTGTTTTTT
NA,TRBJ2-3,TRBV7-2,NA,CASSLEFPDTQYF,TGTGCCAGCAGCTTAGAGTTCCCAGATACGCAGTATTTT
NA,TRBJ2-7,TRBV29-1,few,CSVLSLSSYEQYF,TGCAGCGTTCTGTCCCTGAGCTCCTACGAGCAGTACTTC
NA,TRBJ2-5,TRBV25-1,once,CARGRKETQYF,TGTGCCAGGGGTCGTAAAGAGACCCAGTACTTC
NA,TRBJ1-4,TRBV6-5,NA,CASSRSDRGEKLFF,TGTGCCAGCAGTCGGAGTGACCGAGGGGAAAAACTGTTTTTT
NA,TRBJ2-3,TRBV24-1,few,CATSDLGADTQYF,TGTGCCACCAGTGACTTAGGGGCAGATACGCAGTATTTT
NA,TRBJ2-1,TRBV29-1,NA,CSVSALGYNEQFF,TGCAGCGTTTCCGCTCTGGGGTACAATGAGCAGTTCTTC
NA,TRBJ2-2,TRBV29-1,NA,CSVGTRPNTGELFF,TGCAGCGTTGGTACGCGCCCGAACACCGGGGAGCTGTTTTTT
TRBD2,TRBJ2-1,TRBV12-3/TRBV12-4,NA,CASSLASGRWEQFF,TGTGCCAGCAGTTTGGCTAGCGGGAGATGGGAGCAGTTCTTC
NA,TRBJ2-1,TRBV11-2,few,CASSSIGGSYNEQFF,TGTGCCAGCAGCTCTATAGGGGGTTCCTACAATGAGCAGTTCTTC
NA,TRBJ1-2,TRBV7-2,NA,CASSFGFSGAHGYTF,TGTGCCAGCAGCTTCGGGTTCAGTGGGGCCCATGGCTACACCTTC
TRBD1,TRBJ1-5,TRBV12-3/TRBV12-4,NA,CASSPTSTGWNQPQHF,TGTGCCAGCAGTCCAACCTCGACAGGGTGGAATCAGCCCCAGCATTTT
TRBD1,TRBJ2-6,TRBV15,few,CATSIRPGTGDGANVLTF,TGTGCCACCAGCATCCGACCAGGGACAGGGGACGGGGCCAACGTCCTGACTTTC
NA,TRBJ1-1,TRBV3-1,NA,CASSLEAETEAFF,TGTGCCAGCAGCTTAGAGGCGGAAACTGAAGCTTTCTTT
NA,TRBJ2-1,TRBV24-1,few,CATSDWDTYNEQFF,TGTGCCACCAGTGATTGGGACACCTACAATGAGCAGTTCTTC
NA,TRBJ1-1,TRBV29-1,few,CSVAGPLNTEAFF,TGCAGCGTTGCGGGGCCCTTGAACACTGAAGCTTTCTTT